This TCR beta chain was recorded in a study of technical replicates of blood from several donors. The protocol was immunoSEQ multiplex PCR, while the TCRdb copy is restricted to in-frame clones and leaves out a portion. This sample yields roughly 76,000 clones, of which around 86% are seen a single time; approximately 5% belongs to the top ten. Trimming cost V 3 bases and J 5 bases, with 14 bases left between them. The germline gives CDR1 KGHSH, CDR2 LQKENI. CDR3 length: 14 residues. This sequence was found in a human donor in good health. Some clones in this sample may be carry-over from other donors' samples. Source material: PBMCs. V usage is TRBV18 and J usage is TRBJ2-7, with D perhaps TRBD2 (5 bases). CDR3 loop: CASSPQEAANEQYF. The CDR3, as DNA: TGTGCCAGCTCACCCCAGGAGGCGGCCAACGAGCAGTACTTC. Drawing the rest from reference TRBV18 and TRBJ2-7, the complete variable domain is NAGVMQNPRHLVRRRGQEARLRCSPMKGHSHVYWYRQLPEEGLKFMVYLQKENIIDESGMPKERFSAEFPKEGPSILRIQQVVRGDSAAYFCASSPQEAANEQYFGPGTRLTVT.